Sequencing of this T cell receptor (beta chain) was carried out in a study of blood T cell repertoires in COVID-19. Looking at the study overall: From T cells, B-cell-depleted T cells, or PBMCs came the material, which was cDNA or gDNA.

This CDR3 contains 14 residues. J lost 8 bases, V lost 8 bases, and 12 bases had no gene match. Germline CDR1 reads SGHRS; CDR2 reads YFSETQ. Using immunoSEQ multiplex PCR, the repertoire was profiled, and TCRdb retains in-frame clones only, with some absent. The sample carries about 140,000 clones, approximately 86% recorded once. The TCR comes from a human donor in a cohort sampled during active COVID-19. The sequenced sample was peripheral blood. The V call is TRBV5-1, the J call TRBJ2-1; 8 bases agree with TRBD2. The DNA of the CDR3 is TGCGCCAGTCCAGCGGGAGAGAAGGTCGATGAGCAGTTCTTC. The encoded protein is CASPAGEKVDEQFF.